This T cell receptor beta chain was recovered during a study of blood T cell repertoires in COVID-19. On the study more broadly: COVID-19 samples, acute and convalescent, were from the United States, Italy and Spain.

CDR3 size: 17 residues. Germline V gene lookup returns CDR1 LNHDA and CDR2 SQIVND (reference sequence). Trimming removed 1 base from V and 0 bases from J, with 13 bases in between. The authors' processing: Quantification of nucleated cells was approximated via reference gene primer amplification. The protocol was immunoSEQ multiplex PCR, while the TCRdb copy is restricted to in-frame clones and leaves out a portion. Clone size and V and J calls were adopted from that table, with D and trimming inferred from the DNA. This repertoire shows about 120,000 clones, approximately 90% found once; its top ten account for about a fifth.

The sample comprised peripheral blood. This TCR derives from a human donor with acute or convalescent COVID-19. The donor label of this sample is uncertain. V gene TRBV19 combines with J gene TRBJ1-5; no definite D call. CDR3 DNA sequence: TGTGCCAGTAGTATAGGATCGGGTACTTATAGCAATCAGCCCCAGCATTTT. It encodes CASSIGSGTYSNQPQHF.